Detailed here is one T cell receptor (beta chain). Its antigen is not known. Mismatch with germline at one junction end may stem from a read error. This entry belongs to a study of CD8+CD57+ T cells in acquired aplastic anemia. Study background: The mean DNA yield obtained from sorted CD4+ and CD8+ cells came to 3 to 3.5 ug. Healthy CD8+ samples averaged approximately 9.9 million reads.

Broader study findings: The CD8+ Simpson's diversity of patients and controls was not significantly different. Patients and controls turned out to have 25 to 30 CD8+ CDR3 sequences in common.

The use of genomic DNA as template underpinned the TCR beta VDJ and CDR3 profiling. MiXCR, applied by TCRdb to the reads, yields one record per CDR3 protein. The table has about 130,000 distinct CDR3 sequences, more than 35% seen once. The CDR3 sequence is 11 residues long. Germline V gene sequence: CDR1 DFQATT, CDR2 SNEGSKA (reference sequence). The chain combines TRBV20-1 with TRBJ1-1; no firm D call. The sequence was obtained from a human donor in good health, serving as a control. The sample comprised sorted CD4+, CD8+, or CD8+CD57+ T cells (not recorded which) from PBMCs. The CDR3 loop reads CGATVGTEAFF. The CDR3 DNA sequence: TGCGGTGCCACTGTAGGAACTGAAGCTTTCTTC.